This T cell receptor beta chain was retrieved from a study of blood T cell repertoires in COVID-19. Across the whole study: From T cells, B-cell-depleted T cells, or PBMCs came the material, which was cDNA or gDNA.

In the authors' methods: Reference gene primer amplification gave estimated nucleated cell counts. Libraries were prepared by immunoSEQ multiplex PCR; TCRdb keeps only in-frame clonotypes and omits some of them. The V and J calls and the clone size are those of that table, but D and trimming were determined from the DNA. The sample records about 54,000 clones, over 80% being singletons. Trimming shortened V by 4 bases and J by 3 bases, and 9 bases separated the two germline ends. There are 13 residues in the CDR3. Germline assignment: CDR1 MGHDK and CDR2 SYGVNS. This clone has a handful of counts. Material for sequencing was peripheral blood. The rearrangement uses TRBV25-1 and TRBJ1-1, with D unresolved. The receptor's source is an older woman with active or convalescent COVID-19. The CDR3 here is CASSGPVDTEAFF. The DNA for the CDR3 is TGTGCCAGCAGTGGGCCAGTGGACACTGAAGCTTTCTTT.